These 31 T cell receptor beta chains were sequenced from one sample in a study of cytomegalovirus exposure and HLA in healthy donors. Profiled with immunoSEQ multiplex PCR; TCRdb holds only in-frame clones, not every one. Of about 190,000 clones listed, 84% are singletons. The specimen was PBMCs. These TCRs come from a young man in good health and CMV-seropositive.

The chain couples TRBV11-2 to TRBJ2-2; TRBD1 might be the D (6 bases). The CDR3 contains 17 residues. Between the trimmed V and J ends, which lost 5 bases and 0 bases, there was a span of 16 bases. Germline assignment: CDR1 SGHAT and CDR2 FQNNGV. This CDR3 reads CASSPRPTGPNTGELFF. In nucleotides, the CDR3 is TGTGCCAGCAGCCCCCGGCCCACAGGGCCGAACACCGGGGAGCTGTTTTTT. The full variable domain, completed using reference TRBV11-2 and TRBJ2-2, is EAGVAQSPRYKIIEKRQSVAFWCNPISGHATLYWYQQILGQGPKLLIQFQNNGVVDDSQLPKDRFSAERLKGVDSTLKIQPAKLEDSAVYLCASSPRPTGPNTGELFFGEGSRLTVL.

V and J are TRBV9 and TRBJ2-1; 14 nucleotides align to TRBD2. With 3 bases clipped from V and 8 bases from J, the junction kept 4 bases outside the gene matches. Germline V gives CDR1 SGDLS, CDR2 YYNGEE. The CDR3 extends over 15 amino acids. The CDR3 spells CASSAGTSGSHEQFF. CDR3 nucleotide sequence: TGTGCCAGCAGCGCCGGGACTAGCGGGAGCCATGAGCAGTTCTTC.

The chain has TRBV2 and TRBJ1-4, with D possibly TRBD1 on 5 matching bases. This CDR3 is built from 14 residues. CDR1 is SNHLY and CDR2 is FYNNEI in the germline V gene. Trimming pared 5 bases from V and 3 bases from J, leaving 10 bases between. In DNA form, the CDR3 reads TGTGCCAGCAGTAGAAGGGGCCCTAATGAAAAACTGTTTTTT. Translating it yields CASSRRGPNEKLFF.

This clone appeared a few times. The chain has TRBV6-5 and TRBJ1-1; TRBD1 agrees at 8 bases. Germline V lookup: CDR1 MNHEY, CDR2 SVGAGI. Unmatched junction bases numbered 5, after V lost 7 bases and J lost 4 bases. The CDR3 contains 13 residues. The CDR3 sequence: CASIRGQGTEAFF. The CDR3 bases are TGTGCCAGCATCAGGGGGCAAGGCACTGAAGCTTTCTTT.

This clone has a handful of counts. The genes are TRBV4-2 and TRBJ2-1, with D maybe TRBD1 (6 bases). CDR3 length: 14 residues. Per germline, CDR1 LGHNA and CDR2 YNFKEQ. V was cut by 0 bases and J by 4 bases, with 7 bases left in between. The CDR3 DNA follows: TGTGCCAGCAGCCAAGAAGGGGGTTACAATGAGCAGTTCTTC. Residues: CASSQEGGYNEQFF.

The chain employs TRBV30 and TRBJ2-3; 8 bases are a match to TRBD1. After removal of 5 bases from V and 3 bases from J, the junction contained 4 bases not matched to a gene. The germline CDR1 and CDR2 sequences are GTSNPN and SVGIG (reference sequence). This CDR3 spans 13 amino acids. CDR3 in amino acids: CAWQGAGTDTQYF. In DNA form, the CDR3 reads TGTGCCTGGCAGGGGGCCGGGACAGATACGCAGTATTTT.

This chain connects TRBV6-5 to TRBJ1-5; 8 bases map to TRBD1. This CDR3 comprises 15 residues. V shed 5 bases and J 4 bases; nucleotides not matched to a gene: 7. Germline CDR1 is MNHEY and CDR2 is SVGAGI. The DNA for the CDR3 is TGTGCCAGCAGTGCCGGACAGGGAGGAAATCAGCCCCAGCATTTT. This encodes CASSAGQGGNQPQHF.

This sequence joins TRBV2 and TRBJ2-1; maybe TRBD2 (5 bases). CDR3 length: 14 residues. The germline V and J ends were trimmed by 4 bases and 0 bases, with 7 bases remaining between them. Germline-derived CDR1 and CDR2 are SNHLY and FYNNEI. CDR3 sequence reads: CASSVAGSYNEQFF. The CDR3 bases are TGTGCCAGCAGTGTGGCGGGCTCCTACAATGAGCAGTTCTTC.

The V gene is TRBV28, the J gene TRBJ1-5; D remains ambiguous. V gave up 6 bases and J gave up 4 bases, with 16 bases separating them. The CDR3 is 15 residues long. The germline gives CDR1 MDHEN, CDR2 SYDVKM. The CDR3 spells CASSPVAEGNQPQHF. DNA of the CDR3: TGTGCCAGCAGCCCCGTGGCAGAGGGAAATCAGCCCCAGCATTTT.

This rearrangement joins TRBV6-5 to TRBJ2-7; 10 positions match TRBD2. From germline, CDR1 is MNHEY and CDR2 SVGAGI. This CDR3 is 14 amino acids long. The V and J ends lost 6 bases and 3 bases, in that order; junction bases with no gene match: 5. CDR3 residues: CASRGLAEFYEQYF. CDR3 sequence (DNA): TGTGCCAGCAGAGGACTAGCGGAGTTCTACGAGCAGTACTTC.

This chain uses TRBV5-3 with TRBJ2-4; 9 nucleotides align to TRBD2. TRBV5-3 is identified as an open reading frame with a role that is uncertain. The CDR3 has 20 amino acids. The J segment lost 1 base and the V segment lost 0 bases, leaving 14 bases of the junction unmatched. CDR3 in amino acids: CARSLGGTSPSGGAKNIQYF. The CDR3 DNA reads TGTGCCAGAAGCTTGGGAGGGACTAGCCCTTCGGGGGGGGCCAAAAACATTCAGTACTTC.

The V and J genes are TRBV5-4 and TRBJ2-7, with TRBD2 matching over 7 bases. The ends lost 4 bases at V and 0 bases at J; junction bases unmatched: 7. CDR3 length equals 15 residues. Germline V gives CDR1 SGHNT, CDR2 YYREEE (reference sequence). CDR3 nucleotides: TGTGCCAGCAGCCATAGCGGGCGGAGCTCCTACGAGCAGTACTTC. Its translation: CASSHSGRSSYEQYF.

The rearrangement uses TRBV4-1 and TRBJ2-1, with D possibly TRBD2 on 6 matching bases. The V gene's germline CDR1 is MGHRA and CDR2 YSYEKL. V lost 7 bases, J lost 3 bases, and 16 bases lay in between. The CDR3 covers 15 residues. CDR3 in amino acids: CASTRGQGDYNEQFF. Here the CDR3 DNA reads TGCGCCAGCACGCGGGGCCAGGGCGACTACAATGAGCAGTTCTTC.

This clone appeared a single time. CDR3 DNA: TGTGCCAGCAGCGTCACCCAGAGCACAGATACGCAGTATTTT. Amino acids: CASSVTQSTDTQYF. V usage is TRBV6-4 and J usage is TRBJ2-3; no clear D. Trimming removed 6 bases from V and 0 bases from J, with 10 bases in between. Germline CDR1 and CDR2: MRHNA and SNTAGT. The CDR3 loop spans 14 amino acids.

Worth noting for this clone: Germline is not matched at one junction end, which may reflect a read error. The V and J genes are TRBV14 and TRBJ2-1, with TRBD2 matching over 10 bases. The V gene's germline CDR1 is SGHDN and CDR2 FVKESK. This CDR3 region has 16 residues. CDR3 sequence reads: CASTQTGTSDYNEQFF. CDR3 sequence (DNA): TGTGCCAGCACCCAAACGGGGACTAGCGACTACAATGAGCAGTTCTTC.

This rearrangement joins TRBV6-5 to TRBJ1-2, with TRBD1 matching over 7 bases. CDR3 length equals 14 residues. Losses at the gene ends were 5 bases for V and 7 bases for J; bases not matched to a gene: 10. Germline loops: CDR1 MNHEY, CDR2 SVGAGI. This chain's CDR3 is CASSTIGQGGGYTF. DNA of the CDR3: TGTGCCAGCAGTACGATCGGGCAGGGGGGTGGCTACACCTTC.

This clone has just a few counts. In nucleotides, the CDR3 is TGTGCCAGCAGCTTACAAGTGAGGGGAGGGGAGACCCAGTACTTC. Its protein is CASSLQVRGGETQYF. The chain combines TRBV13 with TRBJ2-5; 7 nucleotides match TRBD2. Germline V lookup: CDR1 PRHDT, CDR2 FYEKMQ (reference sequence). The CDR3 totals 15 residues. V was pared by 2 bases and J by 5 bases, with 8 bases of the junction left unmatched.

This chain links TRBV28 with TRBJ2-7; 7 bases align to TRBD2. Germline values: CDR1 MDHEN, CDR2 SYDVKM. The V segment lost 7 bases and the J segment 0 bases; nucleotides outside the gene matches: 9. This CDR3 has 15 amino acids. The CDR3 DNA reads TGTGCCAGCACCCTAACGGCTAGCGGCTCCTACGAGCAGTACTTC. This gives the protein CASTLTASGSYEQYF.

This clone was seen just once. V is TRBV4-2 and J is TRBJ2-1, with D perhaps matching TRBD2 (6 bases). Trimming stripped 4 bases from V and 5 bases from J, with 15 bases between. The length of the CDR3 is 15 residues. CDR1 LGHNA and CDR2 YNFKEQ come from the germline V gene. The CDR3: CASSPPAGLNNEQFF. As DNA, the CDR3 is TGTGCCAGCAGCCCGCCGGCGGGGCTAAACAATGAGCAGTTCTTC.

The rearrangement joins TRBV6-6 to TRBJ2-1; maybe TRBD2 (6 bases). The CDR3 has 16 residues. The V gene lost 3 bases and the J gene lost 0 bases, with 12 bases spanning the gap. Germline CDR1 and CDR2: MNHNY and SVGAGI (reference sequence). CDR3 sequence: CASSYSPGSSYNEQFF. CDR3 nucleotides: TGTGCCAGCAGTTATTCCCCCGGGAGCTCCTACAATGAGCAGTTCTTC.

This chain's CDR3 is CSVSGEGDEQYF. CDR3 nucleotides: TGCAGCGTTAGCGGGGAGGGGGACGAGCAGTACTTC. The chain recombines TRBV29-1 with TRBJ2-7, with a weak D call TRBD2 (7 bases). The V end lost 5 bases, the J end lost 5 bases, and 13 bases lay between the germline ends. The CDR3 spans 12 residues. Per germline, CDR1 SQVTM and CDR2 ANQGSEA.

The chain has TRBV5-8 and TRBJ2-7; D possibly corresponds to TRBD2 (6 bases). This CDR3 region has 14 residues. The V end was cut by 3 bases, the J end by 7 bases, with 17 bases between. Germline loops: CDR1 SGHTS, CDR2 YDEGEE. The CDR3 loop reads CASSSTTRSGEQYF. In nucleotides, the CDR3 is TGTGCCAGCAGCTCGACGACTAGAAGTGGGGAGCAGTACTTC.

The chain is built from TRBV27 and TRBJ2-3; D is undetermined. CDR1 and CDR2 from the germline V gene are MNHEY and SMNVEV (reference sequence). V lost 4 bases and J 6 bases, leaving 11 bases between the germline ends. This CDR3 is built from 13 residues. CDR3 nucleotides: TGTGCCAGCAGTTGGAGCCGGTGGGATACGCAGTATTTT. It codes for CASSWSRWDTQYF.

A remark on this clone: One end of the junction varies from germline; a read error may be responsible. This chain joins TRBV9 and TRBJ1-3; TRBD1 might be the D (6 bases). CDR1 and CDR2 from the germline V gene are SGDLS and YYNGEE. CDR3 length: 15 amino acids. CDR3 protein: CASSVGTGSANTIYF. The DNA of the CDR3 is TGTGCCAGCAGCGTAGGTACAGGGTCTGCAAACACCATATATTTT.

This rearrangement joins TRBV5-1 to TRBJ2-1, with 15 bases matching TRBD2. CDR1 is SGHRS, CDR2 YFSETQ, per germline. The trim removed 4 bases at V and 9 bases at J, leaving 8 bases unmatched. The CDR3 sequence is 16 residues long. The CDR3: CASSTSGTSGRFEQFF. The CDR3, as DNA: TGCGCCAGCAGCACCTCCGGGACTAGCGGGAGGTTTGAGCAGTTCTTC.

This sequence joins TRBV27 and TRBJ2-7; 8 bases agree with TRBD2. The germline V gene has CDR1 MNHEY and CDR2 SMNVEV (reference sequence). J was trimmed by 1 base and V by 1 base; bases with no gene match: 6. This CDR3 has 16 residues. In DNA, the CDR3 is TGTGCCAGCAGTTTATACGGGGGGGGTAGATCCTACGAGCAGTACTTC. It encodes CASSLYGGGRSYEQYF.

There are a few counts of this clone. This chain links TRBV4-2 with TRBJ1-1, with D hard to call. V was shortened by 0 bases and J by 1 base, with 9 bases between the two germline ends. The CDR3 has 15 amino acids. CDR1 is LGHNA, CDR2 YNFKEQ, per germline. The CDR3 protein is CASSQDPRPNTEAFF. DNA for the CDR3: TGTGCCAGCAGCCAAGATCCCAGGCCGAACACTGAAGCTTTCTTT.

This clone has a single count. The chain combines TRBV5-1 with TRBJ2-1; 12 bases map to TRBD2. The germline V gene has CDR1 SGHRS and CDR2 YFSETQ. This CDR3 region has 18 residues. The V gene end was trimmed by 2 bases and the J gene end by 4 bases; junction bases not matched to a gene: 10. The CDR3 sequence: CASSLLAGGLGDYNEQFF. The CDR3 coding sequence is TGCGCCAGCAGCTTACTAGCGGGGGGTCTCGGGGATTACAATGAGCAGTTCTTC.

V usage is TRBV7-2 and J usage is TRBJ2-1; D is unclear. V shed 1 base and J shed 8 bases, with 12 bases lying between them. In germline, CDR1 is SGHTA, CDR2 FQGNSA. The CDR3 has 14 residues. The CDR3 protein is CASSLGTNPDEQFF. CDR3 DNA sequence: TGTGCCAGCAGCTTAGGAACGAATCCGGATGAGCAGTTCTTC.

The chain combines TRBV7-9 with TRBJ2-3; D is perhaps TRBD2 (6 bases). Germline loops: CDR1 SEHNR, CDR2 FQNEAQ (reference sequence). The V end lost 5 bases, the J end lost 2 bases, and 8 bases lay between the germline ends. This CDR3 has 13 residues. CDR3 sequence: CASSRGTTDTQYF. In nucleotides, the CDR3 is TGTGCCAGCAGCCGGGGGACCACAGATACGCAGTATTTT.

The rearrangement joins TRBV5-1 to TRBJ2-3; a weak D match, TRBD2 (8 bases). This CDR3 is built from 16 residues. Germline V gene data show CDR1 as SGHRS and CDR2 as YFSETQ. V lost 5 bases and J 0 bases, leaving 16 bases between the germline ends. Here the CDR3 reads CASRREGQTSTDTQYF. The CDR3 nucleotides are TGCGCCAGCAGACGGGAGGGACAGACTAGCACAGATACGCAGTATTTT.